Given below is one T cell receptor beta chain in context. Libraries were prepared by immunoSEQ multiplex PCR; TCRdb keeps only in-frame clonotypes and omits some of them. The sample has 55,000 to 75,000 clones, roughly 92% seen once. The sample comes from a study of T cell changes during pregnancy in multiple sclerosis. V lost 1 base, J lost 7 bases, and 7 bases stayed unmatched. The CDR3 runs 15 residues. From germline, CDR1 is SGHDN and CDR2 FVKESK. This rearrangement joins TRBV14 to TRBJ1-1; 9 bases align to TRBD1. This clonotype was obtained from a female donor with multiple sclerosis, enrolled in a pregnancy study. Source: CD8+ T cells from peripheral blood mononuclear cells, taken in the second trimester of pregnancy. DNA of the CDR3: TGTGCCAGCAGCCAAGGTAGGACAGGGGATGATGAAGCTTTCTTT. It encodes CASSQGRTGDDEAFF.